The 32 T cell receptor beta chains in this list originate from one sample, sequenced in a study of beta chain features in type 1 diabetes. Study results and caveats: TCRB CDR3s from Type 1 diabetes patients were moderately but significantly shorter in all four CD4+ subsets.

All of the isolated RNA was reverse transcribed, so expressed TCRB transcripts were sequenced. This table comes from immunoSEQ multiplex PCR, and its TCRdb copy is limited to in-frame clones, with some not included. This sample yields 93,000 or so clones, of which roughly 28% are seen a single time; roughly 0.5% belongs to the top ten. Their recognized antigens are unknown. The sequenced material came from central memory CD4+ T cells from blood. Receptors were obtained from a woman between 18 and 29 years old with type 1 diabetes.

The chain carries TRBV11-2 and TRBJ1-1, with D maybe TRBD1 (6 bases). The CDR3 is 15 residues long. V gave up 4 bases and J gave up 1 base, with 13 bases separating them. Germline loops: CDR1 SGHAT, CDR2 FQNNGV. The CDR3 DNA reads as TGTGCCAGCAGCTGGGCCGGACAGTCGAACACTGAAGCTTTCTTT. It yields the protein CASSWAGQSNTEAFF.

This clone showed up just a few times. The rearrangement joins TRBV5-4 to TRBJ2-1; 11 bases map to TRBD2. The junction had 7 bases not matched to a gene; V was cut back by 1 base and J by 10 bases. The CDR3 runs 15 residues. The germline V gene encodes CDR1 SGHNT and CDR2 YYREEE (reference sequence). CDR3 nucleotide sequence: TGTGCCAGCAGCTTGCTAGCGGGAGGACTTAGGGAGCAGTTCTTC. It codes for CASSLLAGGLREQFF.

The chain carries TRBV19 and TRBJ2-5; perhaps TRBD2 as D (5 bases). Trimming left V 5 bases short and J 0 bases short, with 10 bases between. CDR3 length: 14 amino acids. Per germline, CDR1 LNHDA and CDR2 SQIVND (reference sequence). The CDR3 DNA sequence: TGTGCCAGTAGTCCCTCGGGGTACCAAGAGACCCAGTACTTC. This translates into CASSPSGYQETQYF.

The V call is TRBV7-9, the J call TRBJ2-7; tentatively, D is TRBD1 (5 bases). The CDR3 is made up of 12 amino acids. Trimming cost V 4 bases and J 6 bases, with 10 bases left between them. The germline CDR1 and CDR2 sequences are SEHNR and FQNEAQ (reference sequence). CDR3 nucleotide sequence: TGTGCCAGCAGCTCGCAGGGATCCGAGCAGTACTTC. Translation gives CASSSQGSEQYF.

V is TRBV19 and J is TRBJ1-5; 9 nucleotides align to TRBD1. The germline V gene encodes CDR1 LNHDA and CDR2 SQIVND (reference sequence). CDR3 length equals 12 residues. J was trimmed by 9 bases and V by 9 bases; bases with no gene match: 6. The DNA for the CDR3 is TGTGCCAGCTGGACAGGGGAAGGGCCCCAGCATTTT. It encodes CASWTGEGPQHF.

This clone was observed a few times. Other DNA sequences in this specimen translate into the identical CDR3. This rearrangement joins TRBV29-1 to TRBJ2-5; 10 nucleotides agree with TRBD2. The CDR3 covers 14 residues. The J segment lost 2 bases and the V segment lost 1 base, leaving 1 base of the junction unmatched. CDR1 and CDR2 from the germline V gene are SQVTM and ANQGSEA. CDR3 nucleotides: TGCAGCGTTGAAGGGACTAGCGGTCAAGAGACCCAGTACTTC. Amino acid sequence: CSVEGTSGQETQYF.

V gene TRBV13 combines with J gene TRBJ1-1; no definite D call. Trimming removed 7 bases at V and 2 bases at J, with 11 bases between. There are 13 residues in the CDR3. Looked up from germline, CDR1 is PRHDT and CDR2 is FYEKMQ (reference sequence). CDR3 coding DNA: TGTGCCAGCAACCCACAATCTAACACTGAAGCTTTCTTT. Amino acids: CASNPQSNTEAFF.

This clone has more than one count but fewer than ten. The V call is TRBV7-2, the J call TRBJ2-1, with D perhaps TRBD1 (6 bases). The germline V gene encodes CDR1 SGHTA and CDR2 FQGNSA. The CDR3 runs 13 residues. V dropped 1 base and J dropped 8 bases, with 9 bases sitting between them. The CDR3 here is CASSLDRVHEQFF. As DNA, the CDR3 is TGTGCCAGCAGCTTAGACAGGGTTCATGAGCAGTTCTTC.

CDR3 DNA sequence: TGTGCCAGCAGCCAAGCGGCGGGAGTCCCTGGGGATACGCAGTATTTT. Residues: CASSQAAGVPGDTQYF. This chain connects TRBV4-2 to TRBJ2-3, with TRBD2 matching over 7 bases. Germline V gives CDR1 LGHNA, CDR2 YNFKEQ. Trimming cost V 1 base and J 6 bases; bases outside gene matches: 10. This CDR3 region has 16 residues.

V and J are TRBV18 and TRBJ2-6, with TRBD1 identical over 7 bases. The J segment lost 0 bases and the V segment lost 2 bases, leaving 7 bases of the junction unmatched. Germline V gene sequence: CDR1 KGHSH, CDR2 LQKENI. The CDR3 runs 18 residues. The CDR3 nucleotides are TGTGCCAGCTCACCATCACAGGGGTTGAACTCTGGGGCCAACGTCCTGACTTTC. Its translation is CASSPSQGLNSGANVLTF. Filled out from reference TRBV18 and TRBJ2-6, the complete variable domain reads NAGVMQNPRHLVRRRGQEARLRCSPMKGHSHVYWYRQLPEEGLKFMVYLQKENIIDESGMPKERFSAEFPKEGPSILRIQQVVRGDSAAYFCASSPSQGLNSGANVLTFGAGSRLTVL.

There are a few counts of this clone. J is TRBJ2-3 and V is TRBV6-6; 9 positions agree with TRBD2. The CDR3 spans 16 residues. Trimming removed 8 bases from V and 0 bases from J; junction bases left unmatched: 9. Per germline, CDR1 MNHNY and CDR2 SVGAGI (reference sequence). The CDR3 region is CASEGLAGPSTDTQYF. The CDR3 DNA reads as TGTGCCAGCGAGGGGCTAGCGGGACCTAGCACAGATACGCAGTATTTT.

The chain has TRBV14 and TRBJ2-1; no clear D gene. V dropped 1 base and J dropped 5 bases, with 6 bases sitting between them. Germline values: CDR1 SGHDN, CDR2 FVKESK. This CDR3 has 13 residues. This CDR3 reads CASSQGPNNEQFF. The DNA of the CDR3 is TGTGCCAGCAGCCAAGGTCCAAACAATGAGCAGTTCTTC.

The gene calls are TRBV30 and TRBJ2-5, with a tentative D call TRBD2 (6 bases). The CDR3 contains 15 residues. Germline CDR1 reads GTSNPN; CDR2 reads SVGIG (reference sequence). Trimming cost V 4 bases and J 5 bases, with 20 bases left between them. CDR3 in DNA: TGTGCCTGGACAAGCGGGTCCATGGGGAGGGAGACCCAGTACTTC. Translation gives CAWTSGSMGRETQYF.

Only a few counts were recorded for this clone. The V and J genes are TRBV29-1 and TRBJ1-1, with D unclear. Germline V gives CDR1 SQVTM, CDR2 ANQGSEA. Deletions cut 7 bases from V and 1 base from J, with 13 bases between. The CDR3 runs to 13 residues. The CDR3 protein is CSGRLNSNTEAFF. The CDR3 bases are TGCAGCGGCCGACTGAATTCGAACACTGAAGCTTTCTTT.

This clone was seen a few times. The rearrangement uses TRBV27 and TRBJ1-1, with D possibly matching TRBD1 (5 bases). The V and J ends lost 4 bases and 8 bases respectively, with 17 bases between them. Germline V gene data show CDR1 as MNHEY and CDR2 as SMNVEV (reference sequence). The CDR3 is 14 residues long. CDR3 loop: CASSWKRTSNEAFF. The CDR3, as DNA: TGTGCCAGCAGTTGGAAAAGGACAAGCAACGAAGCTTTCTTT.

The rearrangement links TRBV7-2 to TRBJ1-1; 7 bases agree with TRBD1. The CDR3 extends over 16 amino acids. Germline V gives CDR1 SGHTA, CDR2 FQGNSA. V was clipped by 3 bases and J by 0 bases; unmatched bases: 7. CDR3 sequence (DNA): TGTGCCAGCAGCTTCCAGTCACAGGGGCTGAACACTGAAGCTTTCTTT. It is translated as CASSFQSQGLNTEAFF.

This clone came up once. The chain is built from TRBV30 and TRBJ1-5; 7 bases agree with TRBD1. Germline V lookup: CDR1 GTSNPN, CDR2 SVGIG (reference sequence). This CDR3 region has 14 residues. The junction had 5 bases not matched to a gene; V was cut back by 2 bases and J by 4 bases. CDR3 sequence (DNA): TGTGCCTGGAGTCCCGGGACAGAGAATCAGCCCCAGCATTTT. Protein sequence: CAWSPGTENQPQHF.

The J gene is TRBJ1-2, the V gene TRBV9; D unresolved. Between the trimmed V and J ends, which lost 4 bases and 0 bases, there was a span of 19 bases. This CDR3 region has 17 residues. CDR1 and CDR2 from the germline V gene are SGDLS and YYNGEE. CDR3 protein: CASSLLGGSPPNYGYTF. The CDR3 DNA follows: TGTGCCAGCAGCCTCTTAGGCGGCAGTCCACCTAACTATGGCTACACCTTC. Full variable domain (remainder filled in from reference TRBV9 and TRBJ1-2): DSGVTQTPKHLITATGQRVTLRCSPRSGDLSVYWYQQSLDQGLQFLIQYYNGEERAKGNILERFSAQQFPDLHSELNLSSLELGDSALYFCASSLLGGSPPNYGYTFGSGTRLTVV.

This clone appeared a few times. The chain links TRBV7-2 to TRBJ2-1, with a tentative D call TRBD1 (5 bases). Germline V CDR1 and CDR2: SGHTA, FQGNSA. The CDR3 spans 15 residues. Trimming pared 5 bases from V and 2 bases from J, leaving 13 bases between. The chain's CDR3 is CASSPGLDTYNEQFF. The CDR3 DNA is TGTGCCAGCAGCCCAGGGTTGGATACCTACAATGAGCAGTTCTTC.

This sequence joins TRBV5-8 and TRBJ1-2; 9 bases match TRBD1. CDR1 is SGHTS and CDR2 is YDEGEE in the germline V gene. V trimming: 4 bases; J trimming: 8 bases; junction bases outside the gene matches: 6. CDR3 length equals 13 residues. The CDR3 DNA follows: TGTGCCAGCAGCCCTGGACAGGGGAGAGGCTACACCTTC. Protein: CASSPGQGRGYTF. The full variable domain, its missing parts supplied by reference TRBV5-8 and TRBJ1-2, is EAGVTQSPTHLIKTRGQQATLRCSPISGHTSVYWYQQALGLGLQFLLWYDEGEERNRGNFPPRFSGRQFPNYSSELNVNALELEDSALYLCASSPGQGRGYTFGSGTRLTVV.

The table lists this clone with a few counts. A read error may account for a junction end that differs from germline. V usage is TRBV2 and J usage is TRBJ2-7, with 11 bases fitting TRBD2. The CDR3 is 12 residues long. CDR1 is SNHLY and CDR2 is FYNNEI in the germline V gene. CDR3 sequence: CASSEFSGRVPF. In DNA, the CDR3 is TGTGCCAGCAGTGAGTTTAGCGGGAGGGTACCATTC.

The genes are TRBV5-4 and TRBJ2-3, with 9 positions matching TRBD2. J was trimmed by 4 bases and V by 1 base; bases with no gene match: 7. This CDR3 has 16 amino acids. The germline V gene has CDR1 SGHNT and CDR2 YYREEE (reference sequence). The CDR3 DNA is TGTGCCAGCAGCTTGACTAGCGGGCGGTTCGCAGATACGCAGTATTTT. As protein: CASSLTSGRFADTQYF.

The genes are TRBV7-9 and TRBJ1-2; D is unresolved. CDR1 is SEHNR and CDR2 is FQNEAQ in the germline V gene (reference sequence). The CDR3 spans 14 residues. V was clipped by 3 bases and J by 4 bases, with 12 bases between them. DNA of the CDR3: TGTGCCAGCAGCTTTGATGGGAGGAGCTATGGCTACACCTTC. Translation gives CASSFDGRSYGYTF.

This clone was observed a few times. The chain joins TRBV28 to TRBJ2-1; D possibly corresponds to TRBD1 (6 bases). V was clipped by 10 bases and J by 0 bases, with 13 bases between them. CDR1 MDHEN and CDR2 SYDVKM come from the germline V gene. The CDR3 totals 14 residues. CDR3 sequence (DNA): TGTGCCACCCAAACAGGGATCTCCTACAATGAGCAGTTCTTC. The encoded protein is CATQTGISYNEQFF.

This clone was found a few times. Other nucleotide sequences from this sample produce the same CDR3. This chain uses TRBV6-1 with TRBJ1-5; TRBD1 is a possible D gene (6 bases). The CDR3 runs to 15 residues. Germline CDR1 MNHNS, CDR2 SASEGT. Trimming left V 6 bases short and J 0 bases short, with 12 bases between. CDR3 region: CASRPTGFSNQPQHF. The CDR3 DNA reads TGTGCCAGCAGACCGACAGGTTTTAGCAATCAGCCCCAGCATTTT.

This clone is termed medium-sized (0.01 to 0.1%). The J gene is TRBJ1-1, the V gene TRBV7-3; D is perhaps TRBD1 (5 bases). CDR3 length equals 13 residues. The V gene lost 5 bases and the J gene lost 2 bases, with 9 bases spanning the gap. CDR1 is SGHTA and CDR2 is FQGTGA in the germline V gene. CDR3 nucleotide sequence: TGTGCCAGCAGCACTCAGGGTAACACTGAAGCTTTCTTT. It codes for CASSTQGNTEAFF. Combining the CDR3 with reference TRBV7-3 and TRBJ1-1 gives the whole variable domain GAGVSQTPSNKVTEKGKYVELRCDPISGHTALYWYRQSLGQGPEFLIYFQGTGAADDSGLPNDRFFAVRPEGSVSTLKIQRTERGDSAVYLCASSTQGNTEAFFGQGTRLTVV.

V is TRBV21-1 and J is TRBJ2-5; TRBD2 is the table's D call, not checked against the DNA. TRBV21-1 is shown as a pseudogene. The CDR3 length is 17 residues. DNA of the CDR3: TGTGCCAGCAGCAAAATCCCGTACAGGAGGGGAGAAGAGACCCAGTACTTC. Encoded protein: CASSKIPYRRGEETQYF.

This CDR3 is CASSSRLSGNQPQHF. CDR3 nucleotides: TGTGCCAGTAGTAGCAGACTGAGTGGCAATCAGCCCCAGCATTTT. The genes are TRBV19 and TRBJ1-5, with D unresolved. V was cut by 4 bases and J by 2 bases, with 12 bases left in between. The CDR3 loop spans 15 amino acids. Looked up from germline, CDR1 is LNHDA and CDR2 is SQIVND (reference sequence).

This chain joins TRBV7-2 and TRBJ2-7; a weak D match, TRBD1 (6 bases). V was pared by 4 bases and J by 6 bases, with 13 bases between. The CDR3 length is 13 residues. Germline V CDR1 and CDR2: SGHTA, FQGNSA. As DNA, the CDR3 is TGTGCCAGCAGCTCACAACAGGGCGGCGAGCAGTACGTC. Its translation is CASSSQQGGEQYV.

Only a few counts were recorded for this clone. The chain has TRBV5-6 and TRBJ2-7; TRBD2 matches at 9 bases. CDR3 length: 17 residues. The V and J ends lost 3 bases and 3 bases, in that order; junction bases with no gene match: 13. Germline lookup yields CDR1 SGHDT and CDR2 YYEEEE. CDR3 residues: CASSSGVAGAGGYEQYV. The CDR3 DNA reads as TGTGCCAGCAGCTCCGGGGTAGCGGGAGCCGGTGGCTACGAGCAGTACGTC.

The chain links TRBV11-2 to TRBJ2-1; 10 positions agree with TRBD1. The V gene end was trimmed by 5 bases and the J gene end by 6 bases; junction bases not matched to a gene: 7. Germline V gives CDR1 SGHAT, CDR2 FQNNGV. The CDR3 totals 15 residues. The CDR3 reads CASSVRQGARNEQFF. The DNA for the CDR3 is TGTGCCAGCAGCGTTCGACAGGGGGCTCGCAATGAGCAGTTCTTC. The full variable domain, in which reference TRBV11-2 and TRBJ2-1 provide the parts outside the CDR3, is EAGVAQSPRYKIIEKRQSVAFWCNPISGHATLYWYQQILGQGPKLLIQFQNNGVVDDSQLPKDRFSAERLKGVDSTLKIQPAKLEDSAVYLCASSVRQGARNEQFFGPGTRLTVL.

This clone was counted between two and nine times. This chain uses TRBV7-2 with TRBJ1-4; D is unclear. In germline, CDR1 is SGHTA, CDR2 FQGNSA. The V end lost 1 base, the J end lost 0 bases, and 9 bases lay between the germline ends. The CDR3 runs 16 residues. The CDR3 spells CASSLDFGATNEKLFF. CDR3 coding DNA: TGTGCCAGCAGCTTAGATTTCGGGGCAACTAATGAAAAACTGTTTTTT.